The sequence of this T cell receptor beta chain was determined in a study of cytomegalovirus exposure and HLA in healthy donors. These donors counted as nominally healthy when sampled, but unrecorded immune exposures were likely. Study findings and constraints: TCR beta V- and J-gene trimming, according to a later analysis, was linked to a missense DCLRE1C variant. Later on, analysis showed that most CMV-associated TCR beta chains appeared to be HLA-restricted.

This clone has a handful of counts. Its antigen is not identified. The V end lost 5 bases, the J end lost 3 bases, and 8 bases lay between the germline ends. CDR1 MNHNY and CDR2 SVGAGI come from the germline V gene (reference sequence). The CDR3 extends over 13 amino acids. The PCR made use of 60 Vbeta and 13 Jbeta primers. In the original workflow: Later analysis identified tens of millions of unique TCR beta chains, approximately 10 million shared. The assay was immunoSEQ multiplex PCR, and TCRdb's table has in-frame clones only and misses some. V and J calls and clone size are given by that table; D and trimming were obtained from the DNA. Here the sample spans approximately 100,000 clones, 70% to 80% being singletons.

This TCR was recovered from a woman in her forties in good health and CMV-seropositive. Sequenced input: PBMCs. V and J are TRBV6-6 and TRBJ1-5; the D gene is possibly TRBD1 (6 bases). The CDR3 loop is CASSGQINQPQHF. CDR3 bases: TGTGCCAGCAGTGGACAGATCAATCAGCCCCAGCATTTT.